The TCR beta chain described here comes from a study of T-cell memory formation after mild COVID-19 (dated by TCRdb to about 2021). Background for the entire study: TCR sequence clusters from the two donors were largely donor specific. In a couple of donors, T-cell clones that expanded and contracted after mild COVID-19 were tracked by sequencing TCRalpha and TCRbeta repertoires over time. Two young, previously healthy adult volunteers made up the cohort, one male and one female. What the research found in general, with its limitations: The study included only a couple of mild cases, and larger cohorts that include severe cases with pre-infection samples were judged to be necessary. Clones contracting from day 15 to 85 had balanced CD4/CD8 phenotypes, while a second wave expanding from day 15 to 37 was biased towards CD4+. The detection of some responding clones in pre-infection memory suggests that pre-existing cross-reactive memory T cells joined the SARS-CoV-2 response. Contracting CD4+ clones appeared mostly in the CM and EM memory subsets, whereas CD8+ clones were enriched in EMRA. The second-wave clones that peaked on day 37 were not confirmed to be SARS-CoV-2 specific.

Sequencing was carried out with an Illumina NovaSeq 6000. TCRalpha and TCRbeta cDNA libraries were constructed by 5'RACE with constant-segment primers, with sample barcodes and unique molecular identifiers being introduced. RNA was extracted from every sample with Trizol reagent. The libraries were amplified in two PCR steps, and the second step added a second sample barcode and Illumina TruSeq adapters. Libraries were sequenced on an Illumina NovaSeq with 2 x 150 bp paired-end reads. As for the authors' bioinformatics: With migec v1.2.7, reads were demultiplexed and then collapsed into UMI-guided consensus sequences. With mixcr v2.1.11, UMI consensuses were aligned to TRA and TRB V and J templates and assembled into clonotypes. Expanded or contracted clonotypes were those called significant by both edgeR and NoisET, with noise models trained on biological replicates. edgeR calls used a false discovery rate-adjusted p below 0.01 and a log2 fold-change threshold of 1. As an exploratory analysis of dynamics, max-normalized trajectories of the 1000 most abundant clonotypes were examined with PCA combined with hierarchical clustering. Each responding clone was given a CD4 or CD8 phenotype based on the CD4+ and CD8+ repertoires, which had been sequenced separately. TCRdb itself trimmed the public reads at Q25 with fastp, ran MiXCR and retained productive beta chains. When rows share a CDR3 protein, they turn into one entry using the most common DNA and genes. TCRdb, not the authors, supplied the V and J calls. The sample data list about 560,000 distinct CDR3 sequences, and roughly a fifth of these were observed just once. In total, the top ten clones hold about 8.2% of the sample.

Ficoll-Paque density gradient centrifugation was the method used to isolate PBMCs. This clonotype has only a few counts. The target of this receptor is not known. No much larger clonotype is one base removed from it; base qualities were not supplied. From cysteine to phenylalanine, the CDR3 is 14 amino acids long. Only the CDR3 DNA is retained, 42 bases long and in frame from the first base. Unmatched junction bases come to 4, with V trimmed by 1 base and J by 9 bases. CDR1 and CDR2 are drawn from the germline V gene (reference sequence): DFQATT, SNEGSKA. This receptor was identified in an adult woman who had mild COVID-19 (a few samples of this study predate the infection). The sample titles of this study are shuffled in the database, so cell type and time point are left out; the donor was told from shared clones. The specimen sequenced was PBMCs or a T cell subset sorted from them (not recorded which). The chain couples TRBV20-1 to TRBJ1-4; TRBD1 matches 11 bases in the middle. The DNA sequence is TGCAGTGCTAGAGGGACAGGGGGCGCGAAAAAACTGTTTTTT. Its translation reads: CSARGTGGAKKLFF.